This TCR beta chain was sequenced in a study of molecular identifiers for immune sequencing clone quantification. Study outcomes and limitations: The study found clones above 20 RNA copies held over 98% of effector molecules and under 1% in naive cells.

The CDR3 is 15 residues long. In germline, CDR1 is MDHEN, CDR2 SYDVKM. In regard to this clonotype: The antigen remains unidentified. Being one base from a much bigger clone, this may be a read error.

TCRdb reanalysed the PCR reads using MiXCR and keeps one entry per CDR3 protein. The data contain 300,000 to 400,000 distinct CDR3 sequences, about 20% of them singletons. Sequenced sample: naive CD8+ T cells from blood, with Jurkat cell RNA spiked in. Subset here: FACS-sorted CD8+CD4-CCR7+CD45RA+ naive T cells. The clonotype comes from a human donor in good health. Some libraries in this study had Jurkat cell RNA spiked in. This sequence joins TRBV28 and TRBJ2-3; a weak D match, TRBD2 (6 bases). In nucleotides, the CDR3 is TGTGCCAGCAGTTTAGCTAGCGTATTCACAGATACGCTGTATTTT. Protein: CASSLASVFTDTLYF.